The next 2 T cell receptor beta chains were all read from a single sample in a study of blood T cell repertoires in COVID-19 (TCRdb year 2020). The library was made by the immunoSEQ multiplex PCR assay. TCRdb retrieved this table from immuneACCESS and kept in-frame rearrangements only. Not all clones are present; in checked studies, unresolved V genes account for under half, and no reason is known for the remainder. The sample table contains about 110,000 clones; only one count was recorded for just over 85% of them. The ten top clones hold almost 0.9% of the sample. The sample was peripheral blood. The receptors stem from a woman aged 50 to 60 with active or convalescent COVID-19.

The chain joins TRBV5-1 to TRBJ2-7; 9 nucleotides agree with TRBD2. V shed 2 bases, J shed 6 bases, and the junction held 24 bases outside the gene matches. The CDR3 is made up of 20 amino acids. CDR1 and CDR2 (germline): SGHRS, YFSETQ. The CDR3 reads CASSFTWRVAGVFQDPEQYF. For the CDR3, the DNA is TGCGCCAGCAGCTTCACCTGGCGCGTAGCGGGAGTGTTCCAAGATCCCGAGCAGTACTTC.

V gene TRBV30 combines with J gene TRBJ2-1; 9 bases match TRBD1. Unmatched junction bases numbered 8, after V lost 4 bases and J lost 7 bases. The CDR3 is 14 residues long. Looked up from germline, CDR1 is GTSNPN and CDR2 is SVGIG (reference sequence). The CDR3 DNA reads TGTGCCTGGATGAGGGGACAGGGTGAAAATGAGCAGTTCTTC. It translates to CAWMRGQGENEQFF.